The present T cell receptor (beta chain) was sequenced within a study of T-cell memory formation after mild COVID-19. Study-level findings and limits: Later expanders leaned CD4+, whereas clones that contracted between day 15 and 85 were balanced CD4/CD8. The study detected some responding clones in pre-infection memory, suggesting cross-reactive memory joined.

In its sample, this clonotype was seen a few times. Its antigen is as yet unknown. Using its own MiXCR run on the 5' RACE reads, TCRdb lists one record per CDR3 protein. The table lists roughly 160,000 distinct CDR3 sequences, around a tenth of them singletons. V shed 5 bases, J shed 6 bases, and the junction held 7 bases outside the gene matches. Germline CDR1 is LGHDT and CDR2 is YNNKEL (reference sequence). This CDR3 has 15 residues. This TCR was sampled from a man between 18 and 29 years old who had mild COVID-19 (a few samples of this study predate the infection). Cell type and time point are not known. Material: PBMCs or a T cell subset sorted from them (not recorded which). The chain employs TRBV3-1 and TRBJ2-2; 9 bases match TRBD2. The CDR3, as DNA: TGTGCCAGCAGCAGAGCGGGGGGCCCGGCCGGGGAGCTGTTTTTT. As protein: CASSRAGGPAGELFF.